Below, one TCR beta chain is given with its context. Its antigen remains unknown. The sample belongs to a study of cytomegalovirus exposure and HLA in healthy donors. Study results and limitations: TCR beta sequences reportedly predicted most subjects' HLA-A and HLA-B alleles accurately.

PCR employed 60 Vbeta and 13 Jbeta primers. Here immunoSEQ multiplex PCR was the method, and the copy in TCRdb shows in-frame clones only, minus some. The sample lists some 220,000 clones, around 80% occurring once. This receptor was identified in a boy aged 5-17 years in good health and CMV-seronegative. Sequencing input: PBMCs.

The CDR3 DNA follows: TGTGCCAGTAGTATCCTTCCAGGGGAGAATCAGCCCCAGCATTTT. Encoded protein: CASSILPGENQPQHF. The V gene is TRBV19, the J gene TRBJ1-5; a possible D gene is TRBD1 (6 bases). This CDR3 is 15 amino acids long. CDR1 is LNHDA, CDR2 SQIVND, per germline (reference sequence). Deletions cut 3 bases from V and 4 bases from J, with 13 bases between.